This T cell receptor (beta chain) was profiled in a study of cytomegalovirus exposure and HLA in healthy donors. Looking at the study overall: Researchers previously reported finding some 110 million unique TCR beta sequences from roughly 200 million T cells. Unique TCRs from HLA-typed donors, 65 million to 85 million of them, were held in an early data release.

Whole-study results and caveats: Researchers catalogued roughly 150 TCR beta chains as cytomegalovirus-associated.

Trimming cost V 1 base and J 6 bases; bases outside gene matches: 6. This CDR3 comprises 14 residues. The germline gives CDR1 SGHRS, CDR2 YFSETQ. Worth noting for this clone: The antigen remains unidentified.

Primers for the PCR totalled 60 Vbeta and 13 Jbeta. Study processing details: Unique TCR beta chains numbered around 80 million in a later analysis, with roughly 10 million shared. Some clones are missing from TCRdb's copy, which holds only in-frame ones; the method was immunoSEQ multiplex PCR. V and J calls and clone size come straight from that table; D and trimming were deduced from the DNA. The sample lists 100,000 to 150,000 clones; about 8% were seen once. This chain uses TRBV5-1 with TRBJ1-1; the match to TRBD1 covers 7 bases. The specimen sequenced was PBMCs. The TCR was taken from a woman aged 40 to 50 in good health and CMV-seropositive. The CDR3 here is CASSLRGQIAEAFF. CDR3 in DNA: TGCGCCAGCAGCTTGCGGGGACAGATCGCTGAAGCTTTCTTT.